The source of this T cell receptor (beta chain) is a study of shared clonotypes between healthy human individuals. Losses at the gene ends were 5 bases for V and 6 bases for J; bases not matched to a gene: 4. CDR3 length equals 16 residues. Germline V CDR1 and CDR2: SGHTA, FQGTGA. Measured with immunoSEQ multiplex PCR; TCRdb has only the in-frame clones, and not every one. The data hold roughly 480,000 clones, with around 80% observed a single time. The sequence was collected from a woman in her thirties or forties in good health. Some clones in this sample may be carry-over from other donors' samples. This chain uses TRBV7-3 with TRBJ2-1; 16 nucleotides align to TRBD2. The specimen was PBMCs. The CDR3 spells CASSGGTSGRANEQFF. The CDR3 DNA reads TGTGCCAGCAGCGGAGGGACTAGCGGGAGGGCCAATGAGCAGTTCTTC.